Listed here is a single T cell receptor beta chain. As handled by the study authors: Cell counts per sample came from amplifying reference gene primers. TCRdb keeps only in-frame clones here, not all; method: immunoSEQ multiplex PCR. V, J and clone size were drawn from that table, and D and trimming were deduced from the DNA. The table lists fewer than 8,500 clones, 80% to 90% of them singletons, with about 4.1% in the top ten. This specimen comes from a study of blood T cell repertoires in COVID-19. Background on the study: Acute and convalescent COVID-19 specimens originated in the United States, Italy and Spain. T cells, B-cell-depleted T cells, or PBMCs provided the cDNA or gDNA that served as material.

CDR1 MDHEN and CDR2 SYDVKM come from the germline V gene. The CDR3 contains 13 residues. The V segment lost 5 bases and the J segment 7 bases; nucleotides outside the gene matches: 4. The chain carries TRBV28 and TRBJ1-5, with TRBD1 identical over 8 bases. Material for sequencing was peripheral blood. The receptor comes from a man at least 80 years old with active COVID-19. The CDR3 reads CASSDRGRQPQHF. As DNA, the CDR3 is TGTGCCAGCAGTGACAGGGGAAGACAGCCCCAGCATTTT.